This T cell receptor beta chain was obtained from a study of blood T cell repertoires in COVID-19. The overall study: Donors in the United States, Italy and Spain gave samples during acute or convalescent COVID-19.

Per the authors' pipeline: Reference gene primers were amplified, and this amplification served to estimate nucleated cell counts. Method: immunoSEQ multiplex PCR; TCRdb's copy keeps in-frame clones and lacks some. V and J calls plus clone size are reproduced from that table; the DNA served to infer D and trimming. The top ten hold 1.9% of the sample, which has over 200,000 clones, over 75% seen once. The ends lost 2 bases at V and 5 bases at J; junction bases unmatched: 1. Germline lookup yields CDR1 SGHRS and CDR2 YFSETQ. The CDR3 runs 14 residues. Two consecutive negative NP/OP PCR tests, clearance, or resolved symptoms defined Cohort 3 recovery.

The sequenced sample consisted of PBMCs or T cells enriched from blood (not recorded which). This chain uses TRBV5-1 with TRBJ1-6, with 7 bases aligning to TRBD1. This receptor was identified in a woman aged 50 to 60 who had recovered from COVID-19. Written as DNA, the CDR3 is TGCGCCAGCAGCTTAGGGACAGATAATTCACCCCTCCACTTT. It codes for CASSLGTDNSPLHF.